One sample yielded the 9 T cell receptor beta chains listed below, sequenced in a study of T-cell memory formation after mild COVID-19. From the 5' RACE reads, TCRdb called clonotypes with MiXCR, one entry per CDR3 protein. The sample yields 170,000 or so distinct CDR3 sequences, over 20% seen once. Sequenced sample: PBMCs or a T cell subset sorted from them (not recorded which). The receptor source for this set is an adult woman who had mild COVID-19 (a few samples of this study predate the infection). Cell type and time point are not known.

In this sample, this clonotype turned up a few times. The rearrangement links TRBV5-1 to TRBJ1-5; TRBD1 is a possible D gene (5 bases). The V gene lost 0 bases and the J gene lost 0 bases, with 7 bases spanning the gap. The CDR3 extends over 15 amino acids. Per germline, CDR1 SGHRS and CDR2 YFSETQ. CDR3 coding DNA: TGCGCCAGCAGCTTGGGAGGGGCTAGCAATCAGCCCCAGCATTTT. Protein: CASSLGGASNQPQHF.

V is TRBV14 and J is TRBJ1-2; D is unclear. Between the trimmed V and J ends, which lost 3 bases and 2 bases, there was a span of 13 bases. The CDR3 totals 15 residues. From germline, CDR1 is SGHDN and CDR2 FVKESK. This CDR3 is CASSQGRADNYGYTF. DNA of the CDR3: TGTGCCAGCAGCCAGGGGAGGGCAGACAACTATGGCTACACCTTC.

This clonotype has just a few counts. The chain employs TRBV4-3 and TRBJ2-2; 8 bases fit TRBD2. CDR1 is LGHNA and CDR2 is YSLEER in the germline V gene. The CDR3 length is 15 residues. V trimming: 1 base; J trimming: 4 bases; junction bases outside the gene matches: 2. The CDR3 region has the DNA TGCGCCAGCAGCCAAGGTAGCGGGACCACCGGGGAGCTGTTTTTT. It is translated as CASSQGSGTTGELFF.

In DNA, the CDR3 is TGTGCCAGCAGCCCACGGACTAGCGGGAGTACTTACAATGAGCAGTTCTTC. Its translation is CASSPRTSGSTYNEQFF. The chain employs TRBV11-3 and TRBJ2-1, with 13 nucleotides matching TRBD2. The CDR3 length is 17 residues. CDR1 is SGHNT and CDR2 is YENEEA in the germline V gene. V dropped 5 bases and J dropped 4; count of bases not matched to a gene: 8.

V is TRBV4-1 and J is TRBJ2-3; TRBD2 matches 8 bases. The CDR3 is 22 residues long. Germline V gives CDR1 MGHRA, CDR2 YSYEKL. With 0 bases clipped from V and 3 bases from J, the junction kept 23 bases outside the gene matches. This chain's CDR3 is CASSQDVNIRTGGPVGTDTQYF. Here the CDR3 DNA reads TGCGCCAGCAGCCAAGATGTGAACATCCGAACGGGGGGGCCCGTCGGAACAGATACGCAGTATTTT.

The chain carries TRBV27 and TRBJ2-7; perhaps D is TRBD1 or TRBD2 (5 bases each). Germline V gene sequence: CDR1 MNHEY, CDR2 SMNVEV (reference sequence). The CDR3 contains 13 residues. Trimming took 6 bases from V and 1 from J, leaving 10 bases between them. CDR3 in amino acids: CASRGDGSYEQYF. The CDR3 DNA follows: TGTGCCAGCAGAGGGGACGGATCCTACGAGCAGTACTTC.

This clonotype was seen a handful of times. The chain couples TRBV7-9 to TRBJ2-7; either TRBD1 or TRBD2 may supply D (6 bases each). In germline, CDR1 is SEHNR, CDR2 FQNEAQ (reference sequence). V was shortened by 5 bases and J by 2 bases, with 22 bases between the two germline ends. The CDR3 contains 17 residues. CDR3 sequence: CASSTAHGGLGAYEQYF. The CDR3 coding sequence is TGTGCCAGCAGCACTGCCCACGGGGGCCTGGGGGCCTACGAGCAGTACTTC.

This clonotype was seen only a few times. The V and J genes are TRBV27 and TRBJ2-7, with D possibly TRBD1 on 5 matching bases. The CDR3 length is 14 residues. Germline V lookup: CDR1 MNHEY, CDR2 SMNVEV (reference sequence). The V and J ends lost 0 bases and 2 bases respectively, with 8 bases between them. The CDR3 region is CASSLSAGTYEQYF. CDR3 DNA sequence: TGTGCCAGCAGTTTATCCGCAGGGACCTACGAGCAGTACTTC.

The chain has TRBV5-1 and TRBJ2-3; D unclear. The germline V gene has CDR1 SGHRS and CDR2 YFSETQ. This CDR3 contains 13 residues. Trimming cost V 4 bases and J 2 bases, with 8 bases left between them. This CDR3 reads CASSIEYTDTQYF. CDR3 sequence (DNA): TGCGCCAGCAGCATAGAATACACAGATACGCAGTATTTT.